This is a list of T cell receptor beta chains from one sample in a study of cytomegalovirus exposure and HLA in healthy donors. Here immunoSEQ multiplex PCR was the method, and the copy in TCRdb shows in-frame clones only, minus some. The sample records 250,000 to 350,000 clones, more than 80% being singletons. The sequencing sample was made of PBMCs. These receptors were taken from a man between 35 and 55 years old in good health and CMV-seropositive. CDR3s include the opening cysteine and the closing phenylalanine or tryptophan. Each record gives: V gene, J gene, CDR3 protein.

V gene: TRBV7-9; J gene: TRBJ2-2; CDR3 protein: CSSSSTGLAGGPNTGELFF
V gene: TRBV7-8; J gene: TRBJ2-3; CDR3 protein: CASLTDTDTQYF
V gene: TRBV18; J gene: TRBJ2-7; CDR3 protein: CASSPAGLAGPAYEQYF
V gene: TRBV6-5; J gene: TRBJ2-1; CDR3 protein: CASSWSSYNEQFF
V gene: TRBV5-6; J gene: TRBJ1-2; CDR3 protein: CASSLGQDFDYGYTF
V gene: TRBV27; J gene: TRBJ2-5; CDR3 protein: CASSFASSGNQETQYF
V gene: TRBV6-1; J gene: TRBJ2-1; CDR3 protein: CASSAGRWNEQFF
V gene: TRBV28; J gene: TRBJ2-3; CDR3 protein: CASSLRPQGGSTDTQYF
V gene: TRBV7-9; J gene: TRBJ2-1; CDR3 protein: CASSLVGENEQFF
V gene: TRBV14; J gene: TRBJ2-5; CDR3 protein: CASSSRRYLETQYF
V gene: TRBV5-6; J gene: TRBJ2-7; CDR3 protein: CASSLKYELAGDLYEQYF
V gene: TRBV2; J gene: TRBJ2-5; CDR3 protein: CASSEALAGGETQYF
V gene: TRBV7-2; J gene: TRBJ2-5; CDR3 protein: CASSLGLAGGNRETQYF
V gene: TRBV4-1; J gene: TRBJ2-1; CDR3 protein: CASSQAGGNEQFF
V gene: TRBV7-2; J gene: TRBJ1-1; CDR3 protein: CASSFSGGGNTEAFF
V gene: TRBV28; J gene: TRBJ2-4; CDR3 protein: CASSLGSTSRAKNIQYF
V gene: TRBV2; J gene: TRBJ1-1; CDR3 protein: CASRLRGQGRGNTEAFF
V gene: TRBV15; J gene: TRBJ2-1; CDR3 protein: CATSRGQGLAGHEQFF
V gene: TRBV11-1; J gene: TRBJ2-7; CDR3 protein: CASSSLRRGAGQYF
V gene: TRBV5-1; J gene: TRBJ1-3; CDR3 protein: CASSSGTDSGNTIYF
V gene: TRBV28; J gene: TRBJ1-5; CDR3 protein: CASSFRVSGGHQPQHF
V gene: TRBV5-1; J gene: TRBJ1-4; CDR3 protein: CASSYSGTDNEKLFF
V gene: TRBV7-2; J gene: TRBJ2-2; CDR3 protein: CASSQGGVWTGELFF
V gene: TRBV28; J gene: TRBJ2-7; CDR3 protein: CASSSLIGTGYTYEQYF
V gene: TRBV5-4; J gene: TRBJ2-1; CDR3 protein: CASSWTGYNEQFF
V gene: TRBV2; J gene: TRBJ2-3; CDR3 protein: CASSLTSGRTDTQYF
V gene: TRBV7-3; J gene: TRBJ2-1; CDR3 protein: CASSASGRYYNEQFF
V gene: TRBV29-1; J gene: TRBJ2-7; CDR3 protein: CSVDTPGGSYQQYF
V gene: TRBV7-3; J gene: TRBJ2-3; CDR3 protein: CASSPSGAPDTQYF
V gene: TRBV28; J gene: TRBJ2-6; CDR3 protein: CASSSGSSGANVLTF
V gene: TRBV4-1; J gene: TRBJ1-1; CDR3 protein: CASSQDWGEYLLTEAFF
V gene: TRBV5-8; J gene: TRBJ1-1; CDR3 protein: CASSLLVVPEAFF
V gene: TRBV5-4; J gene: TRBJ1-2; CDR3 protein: CASRLGGLRQNYGYTF
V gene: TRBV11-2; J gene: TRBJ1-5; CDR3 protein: CASSLCREVSNQPQHF
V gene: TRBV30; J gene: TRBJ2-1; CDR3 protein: CAWSVLASGPPDSYNEQFF
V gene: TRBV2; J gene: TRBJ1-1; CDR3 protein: CASSEVSGITEAFF
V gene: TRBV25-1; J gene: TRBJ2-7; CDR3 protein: CASLAVAGRRLIHEQYF
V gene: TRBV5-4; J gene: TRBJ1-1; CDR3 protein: CASSLEGQFGTEAFF
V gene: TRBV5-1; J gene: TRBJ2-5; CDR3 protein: CASSLTSGKETQYF
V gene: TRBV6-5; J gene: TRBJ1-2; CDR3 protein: CASSYSRTSYGYTF
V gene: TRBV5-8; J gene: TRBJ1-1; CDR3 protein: CASTLPGDVTEAFF
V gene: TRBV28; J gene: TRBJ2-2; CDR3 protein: CASSLSGYPNTGELFF
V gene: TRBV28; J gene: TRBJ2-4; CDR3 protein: CASSSWVGVSKNIQYF
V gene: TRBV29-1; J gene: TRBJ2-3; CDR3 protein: CSVDERPTDTQYF
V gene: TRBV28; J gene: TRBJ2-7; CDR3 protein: CASSPTFYRGVGQYF
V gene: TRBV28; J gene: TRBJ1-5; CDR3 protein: CASSLAGSPQPQHF
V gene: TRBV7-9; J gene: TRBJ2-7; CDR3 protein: CASSFPGQGFREQYF
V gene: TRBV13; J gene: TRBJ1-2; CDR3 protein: CASSHRDRGNYGYTF
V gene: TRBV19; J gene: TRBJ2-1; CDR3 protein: CASSDSSGRFGRNEQFF
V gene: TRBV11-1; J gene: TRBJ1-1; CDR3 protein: CASSVRDRRYTEAFF
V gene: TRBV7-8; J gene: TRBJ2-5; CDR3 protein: CASSLGGLAGVQETQYF
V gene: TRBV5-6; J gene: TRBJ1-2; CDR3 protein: CASSLAESYGYTF
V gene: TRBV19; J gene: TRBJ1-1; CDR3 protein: CASSTPAEAFF
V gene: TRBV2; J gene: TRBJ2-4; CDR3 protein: CASSEGLGRGSKNIQYF
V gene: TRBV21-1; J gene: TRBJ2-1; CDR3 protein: CASSRPRDNREGPFF
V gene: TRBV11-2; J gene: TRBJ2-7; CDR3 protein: CASSVGGTYEQYF
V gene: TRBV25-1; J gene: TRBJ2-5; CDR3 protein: CASSVTSGGKQETQYF
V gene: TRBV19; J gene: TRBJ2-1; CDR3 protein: CASRRGGNEQFF